A single sample is the source of the 19 T cell receptor beta chains below, sequenced in a study of cytomegalovirus exposure and HLA in healthy donors. PCR amplification relied on 60 Vbeta primers (plus 13 Jbeta primers). Assay used: immunoSEQ multiplex PCR; TCRdb lists only in-frame clones, some missing. The sample gives over 150,000 clones, around 72% of which show up once; approximately 3.4% is in the top ten. The sample taken for sequencing was PBMCs. The source of these receptors is a woman between 50 and 59 years old in good health and CMV-seropositive.

The chain links TRBV18 to TRBJ2-2; 10 bases match TRBD1. J was trimmed by 4 bases and V by 1 base; bases with no gene match: 9. The CDR3 consists of 18 residues. CDR1 is KGHSH and CDR2 is LQKENI in the germline V gene. The CDR3 loop is CASSPQSMTGGGTGELFF. The CDR3 DNA reads as TGTGCCAGCTCACCACAATCCATGACAGGGGGCGGCACCGGGGAGCTGTTTTTT.

The chain has TRBV5-1 and TRBJ2-6; 9 nucleotides line up with TRBD1. This CDR3 has 15 residues. The J segment lost 1 base and the V segment lost 5 bases, leaving 1 base of the junction unmatched. Germline CDR1 is SGHRS and CDR2 is YFSETQ. CDR3 nucleotide sequence: TGCGCCAGCAGGACAGGGGGGTCTGGGGCCAACGTCCTGACTTTC. Translation gives CASRTGGSGANVLTF.

The rearrangement uses TRBV11-3 and TRBJ1-2; 10 bases are shared with TRBD1. Germline V CDR1 and CDR2: SGHNT, YENEEA. The CDR3 is made up of 18 amino acids. Trimming cost V 2 bases and J 8 bases; bases outside gene matches: 17. CDR3 sequence reads: CASSLSSNQGQGVYGYTF. The CDR3 DNA sequence: TGTGCCAGCAGCTTAAGTAGTAATCAAGGACAGGGGGTATACGGCTACACCTTC.

Worth noting for this clone: Other nucleotide sequences from this sample produce the same CDR3. The V gene is TRBV28, the J gene TRBJ2-2; D possibly corresponds to TRBD1 (6 bases). The CDR3 sequence is 13 residues long. Germline CDR1 is MDHEN and CDR2 is SYDVKM. The V end lost 6 bases, the J end lost 2 bases, and 7 bases lay between the germline ends. The CDR3 bases are TGTGCCAGCAGGGACAGTAACACCGGGGAGCTGTTTTTT. This translates into CASRDSNTGELFF.

This clone has more than one count but fewer than ten. Compared with germline, one end of the junction differs, possibly owing to a read error. V and J are TRBV6-6 and TRBJ2-7, with 9 bases fitting TRBD1. Germline loops: CDR1 MNHNY, CDR2 SVGAGI (reference sequence). CDR3 length: 12 residues. The CDR3 region is CASSMSGGQGNF. The CDR3 DNA reads as TGTGCCAGCAGTATGAGTGGGGGACAGGGTAATTTC.

This chain joins TRBV6-5 and TRBJ1-6; the D is unclear. The V gene lost 0 bases and the J gene lost 8 bases, with 11 bases spanning the gap. Germline loops: CDR1 MNHEY, CDR2 SVGAGI. The CDR3 consists of 15 residues. The CDR3 here is CASSYSPRPYSPLHF. The CDR3 nucleotides read TGTGCCAGCAGTTACTCCCCTCGTCCCTATTCACCCCTCCACTTT.

The chain recombines TRBV11-3 with TRBJ1-1; TRBD1 aligns across 8 bases. The germline V gene has CDR1 SGHNT and CDR2 YENEEA. Germline trimming cut 4 bases from V and 1 base from J; bases unmatched to any gene: 2. The CDR3 runs to 14 residues. CDR3 bases: TGTGCCAGCAGCTGGGGACAGGCGAACACTGAAGCTTTCTTT. The encoded protein is CASSWGQANTEAFF.

This chain uses TRBV11-2 with TRBJ2-7; D is ambiguous. Looked up from germline, CDR1 is SGHAT and CDR2 is FQNNGV. This CDR3 has 13 residues. Trimming stripped 2 bases from V and 4 bases from J, with 9 bases between. The CDR3 sequence: CASSLSGSYEQYF. In nucleotides, the CDR3 is TGTGCCAGCAGCTTATCAGGATCGTACGAGCAGTACTTC.

The chain combines TRBV18 with TRBJ2-3; the D is unclear. The V end lost 0 bases, the J end lost 4 bases, and 8 bases lay between the germline ends. CDR1 is KGHSH, CDR2 LQKENI, per germline. CDR3 length: 14 residues. This chain's CDR3 is CASSPPAPPDTQYF. CDR3 nucleotides: TGTGCCAGCTCACCACCGGCACCCCCAGATACGCAGTATTTT.

This clone was observed once. The gene calls are TRBV7-9 and TRBJ2-1; TRBD1 is a possible D gene (6 bases). Germline V lookup: CDR1 SEHNR, CDR2 FQNEAQ (reference sequence). Trimming took off 4 bases at V and 3 bases at J, with 16 bases between the two ends. CDR3 length: 16 amino acids. CDR3 nucleotides: TGTGCCAGCAGCTCCTCTGAGGACAGATTCTACAATGAGCAGTTCTTC. This sequence encodes CASSSSEDRFYNEQFF.

The CDR3 protein is CASSLQGNNSPLHF. The DNA of the CDR3 is TGTGCCAGCAGCTTACAGGGCAATAATTCACCCCTCCACTTT. This sequence joins TRBV5-6 and TRBJ1-6; TRBD1 is a possible D gene (6 bases). Germline loops: CDR1 SGHDT, CDR2 YYEEEE. Trimming left V 2 bases short and J 5 bases short, with 8 bases between. This CDR3 spans 14 amino acids.

This chain joins TRBV5-4 and TRBJ2-1; 14 bases map to TRBD2. The length of the CDR3 is 16 residues. Germline V gene sequence: CDR1 SGHNT, CDR2 YYREEE (reference sequence). Trimming took 3 bases from V and 4 from J; bases not matched to a gene: 3. The CDR3 loop reads CASSWGLAGEYNEQFF. In DNA, the CDR3 is TGTGCCAGCAGCTGGGGACTAGCGGGGGAATACAATGAGCAGTTCTTC.

The genes are TRBV2 and TRBJ2-5, with 11 bases aligning to TRBD1. The CDR3 contains 15 residues. Germline V gene lookup returns CDR1 SNHLY and CDR2 FYNNEI. Trimming took 6 bases from V and 5 from J; bases not matched to a gene: 8. In DNA form, the CDR3 reads TGTGCCAGCAGAGCGGGGACAGGGGGAGCGGAGACCCAGTACTTC. Its translation is CASRAGTGGAETQYF.

The chain employs TRBV5-6 and TRBJ1-6; 8 bases fit TRBD1. Germline CDR1 reads SGHDT; CDR2 reads YYEEEE. The CDR3 covers 14 residues. The V gene end was trimmed by 4 bases and the J gene end by 7 bases; junction bases not matched to a gene: 4. The CDR3 protein is CASSRRQGNSPLHF. In DNA form, the CDR3 reads TGTGCCAGCAGCAGGCGACAGGGGAATTCACCCCTCCACTTT.

The V call is TRBV11-3, the J call TRBJ2-7; TRBD1 agrees at 8 bases. V dropped 3 bases and J dropped 6; count of bases not matched to a gene: 10. Germline V gives CDR1 SGHNT, CDR2 YENEEA. The CDR3 is 15 amino acids. The CDR3 nucleotides are TGTGCCAGCAGCTTTAGTGGGACAGGTGGTTCCGAGCAGTACTTC. This translates into CASSFSGTGGSEQYF.

This chain joins TRBV4-1 and TRBJ1-4, with a weak D call TRBD1 (5 bases). With 2 bases removed from V and 4 bases from J, the gap between germline ends came to 11 bases. This CDR3 is built from 15 residues. CDR1 and CDR2 from the germline V gene are MGHRA and YSYEKL. DNA for the CDR3: TGCGCCAGCAGCCAAAGTCCAGGGTTTAATGAAAAACTGTTTTTT. Translating gives CASSQSPGFNEKLFF.

V gene TRBV5-1 combines with J gene TRBJ2-1; 7 nucleotides match TRBD2. Per germline, CDR1 SGHRS and CDR2 YFSETQ. CDR3 length: 15 residues. J lost 2 bases, V lost 1 base, and 3 bases had no gene match. The CDR3, as DNA: TGCGCCAGCAGCTTGAGCGGGGAGACCTACAATGAGCAGTTCTTC. This sequence encodes CASSLSGETYNEQFF.

About this clone itself: This may stem from a read error, because a much larger clone lies one nucleotide away. Within the sample, other DNA sequences also encode this same CDR3. The J gene is TRBJ1-2, the V gene TRBV2, with 7 bases identical to TRBD1. The length of the CDR3 is 12 residues. Per germline, CDR1 SNHLY and CDR2 FYNNEI. Trimming cost V 4 bases and J 4 bases; bases outside gene matches: 0. The CDR3 DNA is TGTGCCAGCAGTGGGGACAGCTATGGCTACACCTTC. Its translation is CASSGDSYGYTF.

The chain employs TRBV9 and TRBJ2-5; weak D call: TRBD2 (6 bases). V lost 2 bases and J 1 base, leaving 12 bases between the germline ends. This CDR3 has 15 amino acids. Germline V CDR1 and CDR2: SGDLS, YYNGEE. The CDR3 region is CASSVISGPQETQYF. The CDR3 region has the DNA TGTGCCAGCAGCGTTATTAGCGGACCCCAAGAGACCCAGTACTTC.